This T cell receptor (beta chain) was profiled in a study of post-analysis software for immune sequencing data. Across the study: Recorded disease courses covered relapsing-remitting, secondary progressive and progressive-relapsing multiple sclerosis. Some patients had no subtype annotation.

Worth noting for this clonotype: Its target is unknown.

V shed 3 bases and J 1 base; nucleotides not matched to a gene: 5. Germline lookup yields CDR1 SGDLS and CDR2 YYNGEE. The length of the CDR3 is 15 residues. Sequencing libraries made from TCR beta cDNA carried unique molecular identifiers. TCRdb fed the PCR reads into MiXCR, producing one record per CDR3 protein. This table has more than 450,000 distinct CDR3 sequences, around 47% appearing once. Study-level points and caveats: When compared against controls, multiple sclerosis patients showed significantly lower normalized Chao1 diversity. The study found TRBV5-6, TRBV5-1 and TRBV20-1 among four to six TRBV segments more frequent in patients than controls.

The genes are TRBV9 and TRBJ2-3; 7 nucleotides match TRBD2. The sequenced material came from blood. The receptor's source is a girl aged 10 to 17 with multiple sclerosis. CDR3 sequence reads: CASSGRLAGTDTQYF. Here the CDR3 DNA reads TGTGCCAGCAGCGGGCGGCTAGCGGGCACAGATACGCAGTATTTT.